This T cell receptor (beta chain) was retrieved from a study of T-cell reconstitution after alpha-beta-depleted transplantation in children. Study-wide results and caveats: Hyperexpanded clones declined; after one year, newly produced T cells mostly supplied diversity.

Germline V CDR1 and CDR2: DFQATT, SNEGSKA (reference sequence). This CDR3 spans 13 amino acids. V lost 2 bases, J lost 5 bases, and 3 bases stayed unmatched. Molecular barcoding with unique molecular identifiers was used for the TCRbeta library. One entry per CDR3 protein, called by TCRdb with MiXCR from the PCR reads. The sample lists some 310,000 distinct CDR3 sequences; approximately 23% were seen once. For this clonotype: Its antigen remains unidentified.

The receptor was isolated from a male patient between 10 and 17 years old who had a stem cell transplant for acute lymphoblastic leukemia, so the T cells may come from the graft donor. The J gene is TRBJ2-5, the V gene TRBV20-1, with TRBD1 matching 9 bases. The starting material was PBMCs, mostly from graft donor cells, obtained 180 days after TCRalphabeta/CD19-depleted stem cell transplant. The CDR3: CSARRDREETQYF. The CDR3 DNA reads TGCAGTGCTAGACGGGACAGGGAGGAGACCCAGTACTTC.